This TCR beta chain was retrieved from a study of T cell responses to AZD1222 COVID-19 vaccine. Study-wide results and limits: Clonal diversity was possibly underestimated; the donors were predominantly white British and more often female.

Profiling relied on immunoSEQ multiplex PCR, and the TCRdb table lists in-frame clones only, not all of them. This table holds about 93,000 clones, 75% to 90% found once. The CDR3 extends over 15 amino acids. Germline trimming cut 6 bases from V and 10 bases from J; bases unmatched to any gene: 12. The germline gives CDR1 LGHNT, CDR2 FRNRAP. As for this clone: Its target is unknown.

V usage is TRBV12-5 and J usage is TRBJ2-1; 10 bases match TRBD2. The sample consisted of peripheral blood, taken 28 days after the second AZD1222 dose. The sequence derives from an adult who received the AZD1222 COVID-19 vaccine. In nucleotides, the CDR3 is TGTGCTAGTGGCCCTGAGCTAGCGGGAGCGGGGGAGCAGTTCTTC. Amino acid sequence: CASGPELAGAGEQFF. The whole variable domain, filled in from reference TRBV12-5 and TRBJ2-1, reads DARVTQTPRHKVTEMGQEVTMRCQPILGHNTVFWYRQTMMQGLELLAYFRNRAPLDDSGMPKDRFSAEMPDATLATLKIQPSEPRDSAVYFCASGPELAGAGEQFFGPGTRLTVL.